These 8 T cell receptor beta chains came from one sample sequenced in a study of CD8 T cells in Susac syndrome (dated by TCRdb to the late 2010s). Libraries came from the immunoSEQ multiplex PCR assay. RNA was extracted using the RNeasy kit, and roughly 0.5 to 1 ug of the RNA was reverse transcribed with random hexamers. The public reads were reanalyzed by TCRdb: fastp trimming at Q25, MiXCR alignment, in-frame beta chains only. All rows with the same CDR3 protein become a single entry with the most common DNA and genes. Here the sample has some 200,000 distinct CDR3 sequences; 90% to 95% occur a single time. The ten largest clones represent 0.085% to 0.1% of the sample. Sequenced sample: CD4+ T cells from PBMCs. All receptors come from a human donor with Susac syndrome.

This chain joins TRBV23-1 and TRBJ2-5; possible D gene TRBD2, 6 bases. TRBV23-1 is identified as an open reading frame with a role that is uncertain. Trimming removed 7 bases from V and 4 bases from J, with 22 bases in between. CDR3 length: 16 amino acids. The CDR3 here is CASILSGEGTGETQYF. The DNA for the CDR3 is TGCGCCAGCATTCTCTCAGGAGAGGGGACTGGAGAGACCCAGTACTTC.

The chain carries TRBV5-1 and TRBJ2-1; 9 bases line up with TRBD1. The CDR3 length is 14 residues. Germline V gene sequence: CDR1 SGHRS, CDR2 YFSETQ. The trim removed 4 bases at V and 7 bases at J, leaving 6 bases unmatched. In DNA form, the CDR3 reads TGCGCCAGCAGCGCCGGACAGGGGCTGAATGAGCAGTTCTTC. This gives the protein CASSAGQGLNEQFF. Variable domain in full (rest from reference TRBV5-1 and TRBJ2-1): KAGVTQTPRYLIKTRGQQVTLSCSPISGHRSVSWYQQTPGQGLQFLFEYFSETQRNKGNFPGRFSGRQFSNSRSEMNVSTLELGDSALYLCASSAGQGLNEQFFGPGTRLTVL.

The chain is built from TRBV18 and TRBJ2-3, with 13 bases lining up with TRBD2. Trimming took 0 bases from V and 2 from J; bases not matched to a gene: 2. The germline V gene has CDR1 KGHSH and CDR2 LQKENI. The CDR3 consists of 17 residues. The CDR3 nucleotides read TGTGCCAGCTCACCACCTGGACTAGCGGGGGTCACAGATACGCAGTATTTT. This codes for CASSPPGLAGVTDTQYF.

The chain combines TRBV30 with TRBJ1-1; maybe TRBD1 (6 bases). Looked up from germline, CDR1 is GTSNPN and CDR2 is SVGIG (reference sequence). Trimming removed 4 bases from V and 8 bases from J, with 17 bases in between. This CDR3 has 13 residues. CDR3 bases: TGTGCCTGGATCATAGGGGGACTGAACGAAGCTTTCTTT. Its protein product is CAWIIGGLNEAFF.

The CDR3: CASSSWTEFYGYTF. CDR3 nucleotides: TGTGCCAGCAGTTCCTGGACTGAGTTCTATGGCTACACCTTC. V is TRBV12-3 or TRBV12-4 and J is TRBJ1-2; D gene uncertain. V was pared by 4 bases and J by 4 bases, with 13 bases between. The CDR3 has 14 residues.

The chain uses TRBV28 and TRBJ2-7; D might be TRBD2 (6 bases). V was clipped by 5 bases and J by 3 bases, with 17 bases between them. Germline V gene lookup returns CDR1 MDHEN and CDR2 SYDVKM. The CDR3 contains 15 residues. CDR3 sequence reads: CASSAAWGVFYEQYF. In DNA, the CDR3 is TGTGCCAGCAGTGCCGCGTGGGGGGTTTTCTACGAGCAGTACTTC.

The table lists this clonotype with a count of one. CDR3 protein: CASSFVSVNTEAFF. The CDR3 region has the DNA TGTGCCAGCAGCTTTGTCTCGGTTAACACTGAAGCTTTCTTT. This chain links TRBV7-2 with TRBJ1-1; D gene unclear. Looked up from germline, CDR1 is SGHTA and CDR2 is FQGNSA. V was trimmed by 3 bases and J by 2 bases, leaving 10 bases between them. The CDR3 sequence is 14 residues long.

The gene calls are TRBV5-4 and TRBJ2-1, with D perhaps TRBD1 (7 bases). V was shortened by 3 bases and J by 7 bases, with 14 bases between the two germline ends. The germline V gene encodes CDR1 SGHNT and CDR2 YYREEE (reference sequence). The CDR3 consists of 14 residues. This CDR3 reads CASSSGDRANEQFF. In DNA form, the CDR3 reads TGTGCCAGCAGCTCGGGAGACAGGGCAAATGAGCAGTTCTTC.